One and the same sample provided the 9 T cell receptor beta chains below, sequenced in a study of graft-versus-host responses after intestinal transplantation. For these receptors, no antigen is known. This table comes from immunoSEQ multiplex PCR, and its TCRdb copy is limited to in-frame clones, with some not included. The sample carries about 130,000 clones, around 90% recorded once. Sample: unstimulated CD4+ T cells sorted from spleen or lymph node cells, taken before intestinal transplant. The receptors originated from a human donor who received an intestinal transplant.

The rearrangement joins TRBV6-1 to TRBJ1-4, with D possibly matching TRBD1 (5 bases). The CDR3 is made up of 15 amino acids. From germline, CDR1 is MNHNS and CDR2 SASEGT. The V end lost 6 bases, the J end lost 6 bases, and 17 bases lay between the germline ends. The CDR3, as DNA: TGTGCCAGCAGCCAAGGGGAAGGGGTGGATGAAAAACTGTTTTTT. Translating gives CASSQGEGVDEKLFF.

V and J are TRBV6-5 and TRBJ2-2; TRBD1 is a possible D gene (5 bases). There are 16 residues in the CDR3. Per germline, CDR1 MNHEY and CDR2 SVGAGI. Trimming shortened V by 2 bases and J by 6 bases, and 16 bases separated the two germline ends. This CDR3 is CASSYMTALPSGELFF. The CDR3 DNA is TGTGCCAGCAGTTACATGACAGCACTACCCTCCGGGGAGCTGTTTTTT.

This clone was observed a few times. The chain joins TRBV28 to TRBJ2-1, with D tentatively TRBD1 or TRBD2 (5 bases each). The V gene's germline CDR1 is MDHEN and CDR2 SYDVKM. V was pared by 1 base and J by 7 bases, with 14 bases between. CDR3 length equals 15 residues. The CDR3 loop is CASSLSGTLGNEQFF. In nucleotides, the CDR3 is TGTGCCAGCAGTTTATCGGGGACCCTAGGAAATGAGCAGTTCTTC.

The chain combines TRBV2 with TRBJ1-1; D not certain. The CDR3 sequence is 13 residues long. The V gene's germline CDR1 is SNHLY and CDR2 FYNNEI. Trimming left V 2 bases short and J 5 bases short, with 9 bases between. The CDR3 DNA sequence: TGTGCCAGCAGTGAATTAGGGTGGACTGAAGCTTTCTTT. This encodes CASSELGWTEAFF.

This chain connects TRBV10-3 to TRBJ2-7; 7 bases map to TRBD2. This CDR3 has 15 amino acids. The germline V gene encodes CDR1 ENHRY and CDR2 SYGVKD. After removal of 3 bases from V and 6 bases from J, the junction contained 11 bases not matched to a gene. The CDR3 region is CAISDSGREISEQYF. CDR3 DNA: TGTGCCATCAGTGATTCGGGGCGGGAGATAAGCGAGCAGTACTTC.

This chain links TRBV6-1 with TRBJ2-3; D remains ambiguous. V was cut by 1 base and J by 1 base, with 12 bases left in between. CDR1 and CDR2 (germline): MNHNS, SASEGT. The CDR3 extends over 16 amino acids. This CDR3 is CASSEGLGPGTDTQYF. The CDR3 DNA reads as TGTGCCAGCAGTGAAGGGCTAGGGCCTGGCACAGATACGCAGTATTTT.

The chain combines TRBV7-2 with TRBJ1-5; D ambiguous. Trimming took 5 bases from V and 7 from J, leaving 9 bases between them. The CDR3 is 12 residues long. Germline CDR1 is SGHTA and CDR2 is FQGNSA. CDR3 nucleotides: TGTGCCAGCAGCGCGACCTGGCAGCCCCAGCATTTT. Amino acids: CASSATWQPQHF.

This chain joins TRBV4-2 and TRBJ2-7; possibly TRBD2 for D (5 bases). V gave up 7 bases and J gave up 3 bases, with 19 bases separating them. The CDR3 is 15 residues long. Germline CDR1 LGHNA, CDR2 YNFKEQ. The CDR3 region has the DNA TGTGCCAGCACGGTCGGAGCGGATACTTACTACGAGCAGTACTTC. The encoded protein is CASTVGADTYYEQYF.

The rearrangement links TRBV6-5 to TRBJ1-1; D is unclear. The CDR3 covers 13 residues. V was cut by 4 bases and J by 1 base, with 7 bases left in between. The germline CDR1 and CDR2 sequences are MNHEY and SVGAGI. CDR3 sequence (DNA): TGTGCCAGCAGTTTCTCCACGAACACTGAAGCTTTCTTT. Translated, it gives CASSFSTNTEAFF.